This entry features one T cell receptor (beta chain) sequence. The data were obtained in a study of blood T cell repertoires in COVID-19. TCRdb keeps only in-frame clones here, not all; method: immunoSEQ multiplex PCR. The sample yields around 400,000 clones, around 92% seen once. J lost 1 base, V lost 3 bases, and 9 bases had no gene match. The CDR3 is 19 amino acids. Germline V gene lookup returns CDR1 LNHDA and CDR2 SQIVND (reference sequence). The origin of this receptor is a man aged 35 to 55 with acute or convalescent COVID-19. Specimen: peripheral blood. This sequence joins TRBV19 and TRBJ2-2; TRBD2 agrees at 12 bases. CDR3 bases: TGTGCCAGTAGTATCACCCTAGCGGGGGGGCTAAAGAACACCGGGGAGCTGTTTTTT. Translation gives CASSITLAGGLKNTGELFF.